What follows describes a single TCR beta chain. V was clipped by 2 bases and J by 2 bases; unmatched bases: 8. From germline, CDR1 is SGHDN and CDR2 FVKESK. CDR3 length: 16 residues. These data come from a study of blood T cells in healthy people across ages. A J-beta primer mix and a sample-barcoded 5' primer were used in a second PCR of about 7 to 12 cycles. TCRdb reanalysed the 5' RACE reads using MiXCR and keeps one entry per CDR3 protein. Found here are around 990,000 distinct CDR3 sequences, less than 25% of them singletons; the top ten hold 0.65% to 0.95%. These data were also filed under a second study, of T cells of mothers and their children.

Specimen: blood. The TCR sequence derives from a girl aged 2 to 10 in good health. V usage is TRBV14 and J usage is TRBJ2-5; TRBD1 aligns across 7 bases. The CDR3 reads CASSQMGQTVQETQYF. DNA for the CDR3: TGTGCCAGCAGCCAAATGGGACAGACGGTGCAAGAGACCCAGTACTTC.